The 28 T cell receptor beta chains below come from one sample, sequenced in a study of Ad26.COV2.S vaccination and SARS-CoV-2 variants. TCRdb's copy holds only in-frame clones and misses some; the assay was immunoSEQ multiplex PCR. Of hundreds of thousands of clones detected, approximately 88% appear once; the ten largest clones hold about 1.5%. The treatment is: about 20 received Ad26.COV2.S at low or high dose, single or two shots; 5 received placebo; per-sample allocation not given. The investigators took samples on day 63 after the first vaccine or placebo injection. The sequenced sample was peripheral blood, obtained in a trial of Ad26.COV2.S vaccine versus placebo. The origin of the receptors is a person between 18 and 59 years old who received the Ad26.COV2.S COVID-19 vaccine or a placebo.

The rearrangement uses TRBV3-1 (or the pseudogene TRBV3-2) and TRBJ2-7; no definite D call. The V end lost 1 base, the J end lost 1 base, and 8 bases lay between the germline ends. Germline loops: CDR1 LGHDT, CDR2 YNNKEL (reference sequence). There are 14 residues in the CDR3. The CDR3 bases are TGTGCCAGCAGCCAAGCTTCCATTTCCTACGAGCAGTACTTC. Its translation: CASSQASISYEQYF.

J is TRBJ2-7 and V is TRBV11-2, with D perhaps matching TRBD1 (6 bases). V was cut by 2 bases and J by 3 bases, with 11 bases left in between. This CDR3 is 14 amino acids long. CDR1 and CDR2 (germline): SGHAT, FQNNGV. The CDR3 spells CASSLQGNLYEQYF. The CDR3 DNA sequence: TGTGCCAGCAGCTTACAGGGGAATCTCTACGAGCAGTACTTC. Together with reference TRBV11-2 and TRBJ2-7, the CDR3 gives the full variable domain: EAGVAQSPRYKIIEKRQSVAFWCNPISGHATLYWYQQILGQGPKLLIQFQNNGVVDDSQLPKDRFSAERLKGVDSTLKIQPAKLEDSAVYLCASSLQGNLYEQYFGPGTRLTVT.

The J gene is TRBJ2-7, the V gene TRBV6-4; 8 bases map to TRBD2. J was trimmed by 3 bases and V by 3 bases; bases with no gene match: 4. The CDR3 spans 14 residues. CDR1 is MRHNA, CDR2 SNTAGT, per germline. The CDR3 bases are TGTGCCAGCAGTGAAGGGACTAGGGGCTACGAGCAGTACTTC. Translated: CASSEGTRGYEQYF.

This clone was counted a single time. The gene calls are TRBV5-1 and TRBJ2-1, with 10 bases that match TRBD1. The CDR3 is 15 amino acids. V lost 3 bases and J lost 6; bases outside the gene matches: 6. The germline V gene encodes CDR1 SGHRS and CDR2 YFSETQ. CDR3 protein: CASSSGQGLLNEQFF. The CDR3 bases are TGCGCCAGCAGCTCGGGACAGGGGCTTCTCAATGAGCAGTTCTTC.

Here the CDR3 DNA reads TGTGCCAGCAGTCCCTCATCATACAATGAGCAGTTCTTC. Amino acid sequence: CASSPSSYNEQFF. This chain connects TRBV28 to TRBJ2-1, with D unclear. Germline lookup yields CDR1 MDHEN and CDR2 SYDVKM. V was shortened by 5 bases and J by 4 bases, with 9 bases between the two germline ends. This CDR3 is 13 amino acids long.

This sequence joins TRBV2 and TRBJ2-1, with D tentatively TRBD1 (6 bases). V was shortened by 11 bases and J by 4 bases, with 12 bases between the two germline ends. Per germline, CDR1 SNHLY and CDR2 FYNNEI. The CDR3 runs 12 residues. CDR3 coding DNA: TGTGCCGCCTTGGGACAATACAATGAGCAGTTCTTC. It is translated as CAALGQYNEQFF. The full variable domain, completed using reference TRBV2 and TRBJ2-1, is EPEVTQTPSHQVTQMGQEVILRCVPISNHLYFYWYRQILGQKVEFLVSFYNNEISEKSEIFDDQFSVERPDGSNFTLKIRSTKLEDSAMYFCAALGQYNEQFFGPGTRLTVL.

J is TRBJ1-2 and V is TRBV5-1; D perhaps matches TRBD1 (6 bases). Trimming removed 1 base from V and 4 bases from J, with 14 bases in between. CDR3 length equals 15 residues. Germline lookup yields CDR1 SGHRS and CDR2 YFSETQ. The CDR3 region has the DNA TGCGCCAGCAGCTTGCCGGGGCAGGGGAGCTATGGCTACACCTTC. This codes for CASSLPGQGSYGYTF.

The chain links TRBV12-3 or TRBV12-4 to TRBJ1-1, with D hard to call. V shed 6 bases and J shed 6 bases, with 11 bases lying between them. This CDR3 spans 12 amino acids. CDR3 loop: CASRTGVAEAFF. The CDR3 DNA reads TGTGCCAGCAGGACCGGGGTAGCTGAAGCTTTCTTT.

This chain connects TRBV2 to TRBJ1-4, with no clear D. There are 15 residues in the CDR3. The germline V and J ends were trimmed by 5 bases and 2 bases, with 12 bases remaining between them. Germline CDR1 reads SNHLY; CDR2 reads FYNNEI. Here the CDR3 reads CASSSRGPTNEKLFF. CDR3 DNA: TGTGCCAGCAGTTCCCGGGGTCCCACTAATGAAAAACTGTTTTTT.

CDR3 DNA sequence: TGTGCCAGCAGCCCCCCATATAGCTTCTACGAGCAGTACTTC. Protein product: CASSPPYSFYEQYF. The gene calls are TRBV3-1 (or the pseudogene TRBV3-2) and TRBJ2-7; no clear D. Trimming removed 4 bases from V and 3 bases from J, with 13 bases in between. The CDR3 runs to 14 residues. Looked up from germline, CDR1 is LGHDT and CDR2 is YNNKEL (reference sequence).

In nucleotides, the CDR3 is TGTGCCACCACCCCGGGACAGGGAGGTGAAAAACTGTTTTTT. It encodes CATTPGQGGEKLFF. The chain employs TRBV10-3 and TRBJ1-4, with 9 bases lining up with TRBD1. V lost 10 bases and J lost 7; bases outside the gene matches: 10. CDR3 size: 14 residues. The germline V gene encodes CDR1 ENHRY and CDR2 SYGVKD.

This rearrangement joins TRBV5-1 to TRBJ2-7, with 7 bases that match TRBD1. Germline values: CDR1 SGHRS, CDR2 YFSETQ. The CDR3 extends over 15 amino acids. After removal of 2 bases from V and 0 bases from J, the junction contained 5 bases not matched to a gene. The CDR3 spells CASSFLRQGSYEQYF. In DNA form, the CDR3 reads TGCGCCAGCAGCTTTCTACGACAGGGCTCCTACGAGCAGTACTTC.

The chain links TRBV20-1 to TRBJ2-7, with 9 nucleotides matching TRBD2. V gave up 3 bases and J gave up 2 bases; unmatched junction bases: 11. CDR3 length: 16 residues. Germline assignment: CDR1 DFQATT and CDR2 SNEGSKA (reference sequence). CDR3 in amino acids: CSASSSLAGKTYEQYF. CDR3 nucleotide sequence: TGCAGTGCTAGTAGCTCACTAGCGGGTAAAACCTACGAGCAGTACTTC.

This chain uses TRBV4-3 with TRBJ1-1; 9 nucleotides agree with TRBD1. V shed 6 bases, J shed 5 bases, and the junction held 10 bases outside the gene matches. This CDR3 spans 15 amino acids. In germline, CDR1 is LGHNA, CDR2 YSLEER. CDR3 DNA: TGCGCCAGCAGTCTAAACACAGGGGGCTATACTGAAGCTTTCTTT. Protein product: CASSLNTGGYTEAFF.

The chain joins TRBV11-3 to TRBJ2-2, with D perhaps TRBD1 (6 bases). V lost 4 bases to trimming and J lost 4 bases, with 13 bases between them. CDR3 size: 15 residues. CDR1 SGHNT and CDR2 YENEEA come from the germline V gene. The CDR3 region is CASSSRTASTGELFF. The CDR3, as DNA: TGTGCCAGCAGCTCACGGACAGCGAGCACCGGGGAGCTGTTTTTT.

V is TRBV12-3 or TRBV12-4 and J is TRBJ1-3; D unresolved. Trimming took off 6 bases at V and 0 bases at J, with 6 bases between the two ends. CDR3 length: 13 residues. For the CDR3, the DNA is TGTGCCAGCAGGCCTAGCTCTGGAAACACCATATATTTT. Its protein product is CASRPSSGNTIYF.

The chain couples TRBV11-2 to TRBJ2-7; D call uncertain. CDR1 is SGHAT, CDR2 FQNNGV, per germline. This CDR3 is 13 amino acids long. The germline V and J ends were trimmed by 8 bases and 0 bases, with 11 bases remaining between them. The CDR3 DNA reads as TGTGCCAGCTCCCCGCCGGGCTCCTACGAGCAGTACTTC. Translation: CASSPPGSYEQYF.

The gene calls are TRBV6-1 and TRBJ2-2; D remains ambiguous. Deletions cut 2 bases from V and 4 bases from J, with 8 bases between. CDR1 and CDR2 (germline): MNHNS, SASEGT. This CDR3 is 14 amino acids long. The CDR3 nucleotides read TGTGCCAGCAGTGAACAACCAGTCACCGGGGAGCTGTTTTTT. It yields the protein CASSEQPVTGELFF.

This rearrangement joins TRBV3-1 (or the pseudogene TRBV3-2) to TRBJ2-1, with D perhaps assigned TRBD1 or TRBD2 (5 bases each). This CDR3 is built from 11 residues. V was clipped by 4 bases and J by 10 bases, with 8 bases between them. Looked up from germline, CDR1 is LGHDT and CDR2 is YNNKEL (reference sequence). DNA of the CDR3: TGTGCCAGCAGCCTTGGGGGAGAGCAGTTCTTC. It encodes CASSLGGEQFF.

V usage is TRBV13 and J usage is TRBJ2-7, with D perhaps matching TRBD1 (6 bases). Trimming shortened V by 3 bases and J by 6 bases, and 12 bases separated the two germline ends. Per the germline V gene, CDR1 is PRHDT and CDR2 is FYEKMQ (reference sequence). The CDR3 length is 13 residues. This CDR3 is CASSFRDIGEQYF. DNA of the CDR3: TGTGCCAGCAGCTTCAGGGACATCGGCGAGCAGTACTTC.

The J gene is TRBJ2-1, the V gene TRBV24-1, with 9 bases lining up with TRBD1. The germline CDR1 and CDR2 sequences are KGHDR and SFDVKD. After removal of 9 bases from V and 4 bases from J, the junction contained 9 bases not matched to a gene. The CDR3 consists of 15 residues. The CDR3 reads CATGRGTGQYNEQFF. The CDR3 DNA follows: TGTGCCACCGGCCGGGGGACAGGGCAATACAATGAGCAGTTCTTC.

V gene TRBV12-3 or TRBV12-4 combines with J gene TRBJ2-7; TRBD1 or TRBD2 may be the D gene (5 bases each). The V gene lost 3 bases and the J gene lost 6 bases, with 12 bases spanning the gap. CDR3 length: 13 amino acids. For the CDR3, the DNA is TGTGCCAGCAGTTTGGTCGGTGGGGGCGAGCAGTACTTC. Protein product: CASSLVGGGEQYF.

This chain links TRBV7-2 with TRBJ1-4; D perhaps matches TRBD1 (6 bases). V was shortened by 4 bases and J by 1 base, with 13 bases between the two germline ends. The CDR3 is 16 amino acids. Germline loops: CDR1 SGHTA, CDR2 FQGNSA. The CDR3 DNA is TGTGCCAGCAGCTCCCAGGGGCTCCTAACTAATGAAAAACTGTTTTTT. Translation: CASSSQGLLTNEKLFF. Full variable domain (rest looked up from reference TRBV7-2 and TRBJ1-4): GAGVSQSPSNKVTEKGKDVELRCDPISGHTALYWYRQSLGQGLEFLIYFQGNSAPDKSGLPSDRFSAERTGGSVSTLTIQRTQQEDSAVYLCASSSQGLLTNEKLFFGSGTQLSVL.

The rearrangement links TRBV27 to TRBJ1-2; the D gene is possibly TRBD1 (6 bases). This CDR3 region has 13 residues. Trimming stripped 5 bases from V and 8 bases from J, with 15 bases between. From germline, CDR1 is MNHEY and CDR2 SMNVEV (reference sequence). CDR3: CASSPGQSRGYTF. The CDR3 DNA reads TGTGCCAGCAGTCCTGGACAGAGCCGGGGCTACACCTTC.

The chain has TRBV18 and TRBJ2-1; TRBD2 aligns across 10 bases. The CDR3 spans 18 residues. Germline-derived CDR1 and CDR2 are KGHSH and LQKENI. The V gene end was trimmed by 3 bases and the J gene end by 5 bases; junction bases not matched to a gene: 13. The DNA for the CDR3 is TGTGCCAGCTCACCCGAGACTAGCGGGCGCCCCAGAGACAATGAGCAGTTCTTC. This codes for CASSPETSGRPRDNEQFF.

The chain joins TRBV2 to TRBJ2-1; D possibly corresponds to TRBD2 (6 bases). CDR3 length: 13 amino acids. The V end lost 9 bases, the J end lost 5 bases, and 14 bases lay between the germline ends. Germline V gene lookup returns CDR1 SNHLY and CDR2 FYNNEI. CDR3 region: CASTTDYNNEQFF. Written as DNA, the CDR3 is TGTGCCAGTACGACGGACTATAACAATGAGCAGTTCTTC.

The chain recombines TRBV4-2 with TRBJ2-7; D possibly uses TRBD1 or TRBD2 (5 bases each). Per the germline V gene, CDR1 is LGHNA and CDR2 is YNFKEQ. The CDR3 sequence is 16 residues long. Trimming took off 1 base at V and 0 bases at J, with 13 bases between the two ends. CDR3 residues: CASSQVSGTSSYEQYF. CDR3 in DNA: TGTGCCAGCAGCCAAGTCTCGGGGACCAGCTCCTACGAGCAGTACTTC.

The chain links TRBV7-8 to TRBJ1-4, with a tentative D call TRBD1 (5 bases). Germline lookup yields CDR1 SGHVS and CDR2 FQNEAQ. V lost 2 bases, J lost 0 bases, and 10 bases lay in between. This CDR3 is built from 16 residues. In DNA form, the CDR3 reads TGTGCCAGCAGCTTAAGCATAGGGGCAACTAATGAAAAACTGTTTTTT. Its protein product is CASSLSIGATNEKLFF.